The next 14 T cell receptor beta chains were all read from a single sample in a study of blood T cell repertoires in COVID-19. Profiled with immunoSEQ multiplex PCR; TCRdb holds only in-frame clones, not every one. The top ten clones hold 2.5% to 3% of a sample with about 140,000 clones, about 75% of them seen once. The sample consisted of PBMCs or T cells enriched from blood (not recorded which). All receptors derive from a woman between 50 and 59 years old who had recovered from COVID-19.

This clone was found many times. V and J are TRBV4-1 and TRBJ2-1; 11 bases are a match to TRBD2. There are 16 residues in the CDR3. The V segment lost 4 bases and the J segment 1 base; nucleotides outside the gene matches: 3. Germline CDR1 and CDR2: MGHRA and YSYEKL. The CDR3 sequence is CASSRGTSGSYNEQFF. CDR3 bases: TGCGCCAGCAGCCGGGGGACTAGCGGATCCTACAATGAGCAGTTCTTC.

CDR3 in amino acids: CASSQRQGTNEKLFF. CDR3 bases: TGTGCCAGTAGTCAACGACAGGGGACTAATGAAAAACTGTTTTTT. V usage is TRBV19 and J usage is TRBJ1-4; 8 bases line up with TRBD1. Germline-derived CDR1 and CDR2 are LNHDA and SQIVND (reference sequence). J gave up 2 bases and V 5 bases, and 4 bases lay outside the gene matches. The CDR3 has 15 residues.

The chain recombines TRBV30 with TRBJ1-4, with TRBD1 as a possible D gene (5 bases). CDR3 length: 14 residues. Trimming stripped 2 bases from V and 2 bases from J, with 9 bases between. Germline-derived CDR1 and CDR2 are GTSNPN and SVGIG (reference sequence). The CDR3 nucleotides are TGTGCCTGGAGTTTCCGACAGACTAATGAAAAACTGTTTTTT. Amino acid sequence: CAWSFRQTNEKLFF.

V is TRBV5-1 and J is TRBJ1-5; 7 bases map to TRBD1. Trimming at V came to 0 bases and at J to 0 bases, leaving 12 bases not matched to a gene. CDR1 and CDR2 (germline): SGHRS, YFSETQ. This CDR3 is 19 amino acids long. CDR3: CASSLVRQGLPYSNQPQHF. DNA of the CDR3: TGCGCCAGCAGCTTGGTTAGACAGGGCCTTCCATATAGCAATCAGCCCCAGCATTTT.

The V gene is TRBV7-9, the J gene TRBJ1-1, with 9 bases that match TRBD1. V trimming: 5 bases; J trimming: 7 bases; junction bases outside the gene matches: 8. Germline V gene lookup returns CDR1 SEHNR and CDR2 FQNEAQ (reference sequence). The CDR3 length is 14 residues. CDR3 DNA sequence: TGTGCCAGCAGCCATAGGGACAGGGTAGATGAAGCTTTCTTT. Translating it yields CASSHRDRVDEAFF.

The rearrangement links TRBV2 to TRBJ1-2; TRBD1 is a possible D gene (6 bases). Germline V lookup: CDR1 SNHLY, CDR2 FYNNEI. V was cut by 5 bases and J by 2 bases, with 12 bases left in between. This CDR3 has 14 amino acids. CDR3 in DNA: TGTGCCAGCAGTCCCCCACAGGGAAACTATGGCTACACCTTC. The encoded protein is CASSPPQGNYGYTF.

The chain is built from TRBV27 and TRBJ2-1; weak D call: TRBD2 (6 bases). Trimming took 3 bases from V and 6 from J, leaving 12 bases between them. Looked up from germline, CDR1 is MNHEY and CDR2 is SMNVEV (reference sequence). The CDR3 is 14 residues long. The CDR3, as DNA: TGTGCCAGCAGTTTCGGGGGAAGGTCCAATGAGCAGTTCTTC. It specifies CASSFGGRSNEQFF.

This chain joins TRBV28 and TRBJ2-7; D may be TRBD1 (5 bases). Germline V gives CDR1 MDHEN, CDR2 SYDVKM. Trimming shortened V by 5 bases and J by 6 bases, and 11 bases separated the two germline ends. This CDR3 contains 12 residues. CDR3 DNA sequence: TGTGCCAGCAGTCCCCAAGGGGTCGAGCAGTACTTC. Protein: CASSPQGVEQYF.

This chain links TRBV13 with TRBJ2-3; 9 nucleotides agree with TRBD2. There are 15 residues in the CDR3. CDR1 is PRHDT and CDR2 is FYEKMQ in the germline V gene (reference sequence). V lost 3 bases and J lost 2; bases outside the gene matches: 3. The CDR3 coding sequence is TGTGCCAGCAGCTTGATAGCGGGAGCCACAGATACGCAGTATTTT. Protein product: CASSLIAGATDTQYF.

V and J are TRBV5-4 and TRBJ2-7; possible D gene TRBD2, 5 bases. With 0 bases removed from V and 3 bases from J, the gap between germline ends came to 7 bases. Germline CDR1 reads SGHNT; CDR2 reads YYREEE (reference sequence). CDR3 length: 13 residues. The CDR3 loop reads CASSLDGIYEQYF. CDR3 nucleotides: TGTGCCAGCAGCTTGGACGGGATCTACGAGCAGTACTTC.

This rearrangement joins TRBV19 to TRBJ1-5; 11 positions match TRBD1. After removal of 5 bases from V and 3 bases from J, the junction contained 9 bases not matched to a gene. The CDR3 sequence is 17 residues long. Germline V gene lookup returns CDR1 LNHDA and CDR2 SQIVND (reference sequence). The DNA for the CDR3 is TGTGCCAGTAGTCCCAGGACAGGGGGCCCTATCAATCAGCCCCAGCATTTT. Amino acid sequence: CASSPRTGGPINQPQHF.

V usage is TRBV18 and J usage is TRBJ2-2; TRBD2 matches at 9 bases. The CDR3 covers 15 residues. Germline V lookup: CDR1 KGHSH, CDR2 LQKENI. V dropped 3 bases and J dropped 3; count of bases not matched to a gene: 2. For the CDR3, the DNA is TGTGCCAGCTCACCCCGGACTAGCGACACCGGGGAGCTGTTTTTT. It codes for CASSPRTSDTGELFF.

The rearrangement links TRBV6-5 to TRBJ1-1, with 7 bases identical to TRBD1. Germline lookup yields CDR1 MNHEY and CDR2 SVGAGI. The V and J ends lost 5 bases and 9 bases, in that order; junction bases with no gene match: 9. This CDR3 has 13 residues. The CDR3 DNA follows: TGTGCCAGCAGTAAATCGACAGGGACCCAAGCTTTCTTT. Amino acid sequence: CASSKSTGTQAFF.

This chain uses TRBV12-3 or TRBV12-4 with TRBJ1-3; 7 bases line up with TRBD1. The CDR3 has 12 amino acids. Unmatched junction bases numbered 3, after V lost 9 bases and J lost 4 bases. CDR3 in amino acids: CASNRGGNTIYF. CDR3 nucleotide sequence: TGTGCCAGTAACAGGGGAGGAAACACCATATATTTT.